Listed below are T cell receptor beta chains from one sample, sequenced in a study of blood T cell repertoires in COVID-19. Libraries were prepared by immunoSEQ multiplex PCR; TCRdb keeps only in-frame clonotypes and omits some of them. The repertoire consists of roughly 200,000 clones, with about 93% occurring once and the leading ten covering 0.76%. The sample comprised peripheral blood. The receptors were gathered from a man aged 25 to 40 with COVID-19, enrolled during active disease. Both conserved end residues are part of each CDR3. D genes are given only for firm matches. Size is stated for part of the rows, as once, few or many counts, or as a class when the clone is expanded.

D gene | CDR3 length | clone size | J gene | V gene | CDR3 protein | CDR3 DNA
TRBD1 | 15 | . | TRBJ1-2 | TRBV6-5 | CASSYSRDRRYGYTF | TGTGCCAGCAGTTACTCGCGGGACAGGAGATATGGCTACACCTTC
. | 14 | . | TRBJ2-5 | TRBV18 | CASSPPSRQETQYF | TGTGCCAGCTCACCACCAAGCAGGCAAGAGACCCAGTACTTC
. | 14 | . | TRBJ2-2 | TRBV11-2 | CASSFLRAAGELFF | TGTGCCAGCAGCTTTCTGCGGGCCGCCGGGGAGCTGTTTTTT
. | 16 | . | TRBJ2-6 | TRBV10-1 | CASSDSGGPGANVLTF | TGCGCCAGCAGTGATTCCGGGGGGCCTGGGGCCAACGTCCTGACTTTC
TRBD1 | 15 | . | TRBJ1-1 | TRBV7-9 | CASSLAQGADTEAFF | TGTGCCAGCAGCTTAGCACAGGGGGCGGACACTGAAGCTTTCTTT
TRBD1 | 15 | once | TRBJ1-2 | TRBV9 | CASSAPGQGTLGYTF | TGTGCCAGCAGCGCCCCCGGACAGGGAACTTTGGGCTACACCTTC
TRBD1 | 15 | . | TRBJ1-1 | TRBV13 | CASSFFGTVSTEAFF | TGTGCCAGCAGCTTTTTTGGGACAGTGAGTACTGAAGCTTTCTTT
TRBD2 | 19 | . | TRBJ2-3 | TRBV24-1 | CATSDLVGLAGGYTDTQYF | TGTGCCACCAGTGATTTGGTCGGACTAGCGGGGGGTTACACAGATACGCAGTATTTT
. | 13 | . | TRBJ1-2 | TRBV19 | CASSMRALNGYTF | TGTGCCAGTAGTATGCGTGCCTTAAATGGCTACACCTTC
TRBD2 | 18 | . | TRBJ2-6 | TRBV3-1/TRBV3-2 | CASSSPSGGPSGANVLTF | TGTGCCAGCAGCTCCCCATCGGGAGGCCCCTCTGGGGCCAACGTCCTGACTTTC
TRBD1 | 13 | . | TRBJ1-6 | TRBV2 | CASSEQGVSPLHF | TGTGCCAGCAGTGAACAGGGGGTCTCACCCCTCCACTTT
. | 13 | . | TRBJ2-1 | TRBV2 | CASSEAAGAGRLF | TGTGCCAGCAGTGAAGCCGCAGGGGCAGGCCGTCTCTTC
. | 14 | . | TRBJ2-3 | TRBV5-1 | CASSFGQQQDTQYF | TGCGCCAGCAGCTTCGGACAGCAACAAGATACGCAGTATTTT
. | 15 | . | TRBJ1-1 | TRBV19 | CASSIQVDLDTEAFF | TGTGCCAGTAGTATACAGGTGGACTTAGACACTGAAGCTTTCTTT
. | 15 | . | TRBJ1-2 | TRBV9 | CASSVIATGAYGYTF | TGTGCCAGCAGCGTAATAGCTACAGGAGCCTATGGCTACACCTTC
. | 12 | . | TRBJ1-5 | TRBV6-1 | CASSEPRQPQHF | TGTGCCAGCAGTGAACCCCGGCAGCCCCAGCATTTT
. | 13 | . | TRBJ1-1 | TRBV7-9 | CASSLNHGYEAFF | TGTGCCAGCAGCTTAAATCACGGGTACGAAGCTTTCTTT
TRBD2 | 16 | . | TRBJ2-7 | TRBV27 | CASSLTGLAGMAEQYF | TGTGCCAGCAGTTTGACGGGACTAGCGGGGATGGCCGAGCAGTACTTC
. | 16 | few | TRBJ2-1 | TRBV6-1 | CASSVRDWGVYNEQFF | TGTGCCAGCAGTGTCCGGGACTGGGGCGTCTACAATGAGCAGTTCTTC
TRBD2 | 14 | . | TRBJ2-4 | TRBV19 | CASSSGGAKNIQYF | TGTGCCAGTAGTTCGGGGGGAGCCAAAAACATTCAGTACTTC
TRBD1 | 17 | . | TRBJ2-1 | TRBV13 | CASSLERTGGFYNEQFF | TGTGCCAGCAGCTTAGAACGGACAGGGGGTTTCTACAATGAGCAGTTCTTC
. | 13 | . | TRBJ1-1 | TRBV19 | CASSISQNTEAFF | TGTGCCAGTAGTATTTCCCAGAACACTGAAGCTTTCTTT
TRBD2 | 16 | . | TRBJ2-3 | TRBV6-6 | CASSGSLAGAGDTQYF | TGTGCCAGCAGTGGCTCACTAGCGGGGGCCGGAGATACGCAGTATTTT
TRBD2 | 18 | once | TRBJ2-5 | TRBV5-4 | CASSLPGLAGGRSETQYF | TGTGCCAGCAGCTTGCCGGGACTAGCGGGGGGGCGGTCAGAGACCCAGTACTTC
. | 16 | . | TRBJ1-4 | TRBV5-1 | CASSGTSGTRNEKLFF | TGCGCCAGCAGCGGGACTTCAGGGACGCGGAACGAAAAACTGTTTTTT
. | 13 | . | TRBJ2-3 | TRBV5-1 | CASIETGTDTQYF | TGCGCCAGCATTGAGACAGGCACAGATACGCAGTATTTT
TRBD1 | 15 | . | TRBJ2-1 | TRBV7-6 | CASSLAGQGRNEQFF | TGTGCCAGCAGCTTAGCGGGACAGGGACGAAATGAGCAGTTCTTC